The next 20 T cell receptor beta chains were all read from a single sample in a study of Graves' ophthalmopathy and Graves' hyperthyroidism. Researchers took RNA transcripts and amplified TCR beta CDR3 regions from them. Second-round multiplex PCR came after first-round RT-PCR with HTBI primers. TCRdb processed the multiplex PCR reads anew with MiXCR; each CDR3 protein has one entry. This sample yields around 590,000 distinct CDR3 sequences, of which 35% to 45% are seen a single time; less than 4.5% belongs to the top ten. The material sequenced was peripheral blood or thyroid tissue (not recorded which). The receptors shown here come from an adult man with Graves' hyperthyroidism.

A remark on this clonotype: Possible read error: a much larger clone is one base away. This chain joins TRBV20-1 and TRBJ2-7, with TRBD2 as a possible D gene (5 bases). The CDR3 has 14 amino acids. Germline CDR1 DFQATT, CDR2 SNEGSKA (reference sequence). Trimming stripped 1 base from V and 4 bases from J, with 14 bases between. The CDR3 region is CSARGKREIYEQYF. The CDR3 bases are TGCAGTGCTAGAGGCAAGAGGGAGATATACGAGCAGTACTTC.

For this clonotype: A much larger clone is a single base away; this may be a read error. J is TRBJ2-5 and V is TRBV11-2, with D possibly TRBD2 on 5 matching bases. V lost 5 bases, J lost 5 bases, and 15 bases lay in between. From germline, CDR1 is SGHAT and CDR2 FQNNGV. The CDR3 length is 14 residues. In DNA, the CDR3 is TGTGCCAGCAGCCCGAGGGTGGGTCAGGAGACCCAGTACTTC. This codes for CASSPRVGQETQYF.

This clonotype has ten or more counts. The chain joins TRBV7-9 to TRBJ1-1; TRBD1 is a possible D gene (6 bases). Germline values: CDR1 SEHNR, CDR2 FQNEAQ (reference sequence). V shed 7 bases and J shed 6 bases, with 18 bases lying between them. The CDR3 is made up of 14 amino acids. The CDR3 coding sequence is TGTGCCAGCAACCCTGGGACATTGTTTCCTGAAGCTTTCTTT. It translates to CASNPGTLFPEAFF.

This clonotype was seen at least ten times. This chain joins TRBV7-3 and TRBJ1-1; D is unresolved. CDR3 length: 16 amino acids. The V gene lost 4 bases and the J gene lost 1 base, with 16 bases spanning the gap. Germline V gene data show CDR1 as SGHTA and CDR2 as FQGTGA. CDR3 coding DNA: TGTGCCAGCAGCTCCCGACCCGGGAGGAGGAACACTGAAGCTTTCTTT. Amino acid sequence: CASSSRPGRRNTEAFF.

The chain employs TRBV10-3 and TRBJ1-6; 9 bases align to TRBD1. Germline CDR1 reads ENHRY; CDR2 reads SYGVKD. The CDR3 runs 17 residues. Trimming took 5 bases from V and 7 from J; bases not matched to a gene: 12. CDR3 sequence reads: CAISYGAKGQGNSPLHF. For the CDR3, the DNA is TGTGCCATCAGTTACGGGGCGAAGGGACAGGGCAATTCACCCCTCCACTTT.

The table lists this clonotype with a count of one. This may be a read error: a much more frequent sequence differs by one nucleotide. This chain uses TRBV25-1 with TRBJ2-7; 13 bases match TRBD2. The CDR3 has 15 residues. The ends lost 6 bases at V and 2 bases at J; junction bases unmatched: 4. CDR1 is MGHDK and CDR2 is SYGVNS in the germline V gene. The CDR3 region has the DNA TGTGCCAGCAGCGAACTAGCGGGAGGGACCTACGAGCAGTACTTC. This gives the protein CASSELAGGTYEQYF.

The chain recombines TRBV29-1 with TRBJ1-5, with unresolved D. CDR3 length: 11 amino acids. V lost 2 bases and J 14 bases, leaving 13 bases between the germline ends. Germline V gives CDR1 SQVTM, CDR2 ANQGSEA. Here the CDR3 reads CSVESVSAEHF. The CDR3 coding sequence is TGCAGCGTTGAAAGTGTTTCGGCCGAGCATTTT.

The chain couples TRBV28 to TRBJ1-4; D gene ambiguous. Trimming pared 6 bases from V and 13 bases from J, leaving 12 bases between. Per the germline V gene, CDR1 is MDHEN and CDR2 is SYDVKM. The CDR3 runs 11 residues. The CDR3 spells CASSQGLRLFF. CDR3 in DNA: TGTGCCAGCAGCCAAGGACTAAGACTGTTTTTT.

V is TRBV3-1 and J is TRBJ1-1, with D unresolved. Germline V gene lookup returns CDR1 LGHDT and CDR2 YNNKEL (reference sequence). V gave up 2 bases and J gave up 4 bases, with 2 bases separating them. CDR3 size: 11 residues. CDR3 residues: CASSQFTEAFF. The CDR3 DNA reads as TGTGCCAGCAGCCAATTCACTGAAGCTTTCTTT.

This chain connects TRBV29-1 to TRBJ1-6; D perhaps matches TRBD1 (5 bases). Per the germline V gene, CDR1 is SQVTM and CDR2 is ANQGSEA. This CDR3 is 14 amino acids long. Trimming removed 4 bases from V and 7 bases from J, with 14 bases in between. The CDR3 region is CSVVETVNNSPLHF. CDR3 sequence (DNA): TGCAGCGTTGTGGAGACAGTGAACAATTCACCCCTCCACTTT. Complete variable domain (other parts from reference TRBV29-1 and TRBJ1-6): SAVISQKPSRDICQRGTSLTIQCQVDSQVTMMFWYRQQPGQSLTLIATANQGSEATYESGFVIDKFPISRPNLTFSTLTVSNMSPEDSSIYLCSVVETVNNSPLHFGNGTRLTVT.

The chain employs TRBV9 and TRBJ1-5; D is possibly TRBD1 (5 bases). CDR3 length equals 16 residues. Between the trimmed V and J ends, which lost 2 bases and 3 bases, there was a span of 15 bases. Germline V gives CDR1 SGDLS, CDR2 YYNGEE. The CDR3 here is CASSVGLAGYNQPQHF. Here the CDR3 DNA reads TGTGCCAGCAGCGTGGGACTAGCGGGGTACAATCAGCCCCAGCATTTT.

This clonotype has ten or more counts. The chain joins TRBV12-3 or TRBV12-4 to TRBJ2-7; unclear D gene. V shed 2 bases and J shed 1 base, with 9 bases lying between them. The CDR3 consists of 14 residues. The CDR3 protein is CASSLTDESYEQYF. The CDR3, as DNA: TGTGCCAGCAGTTTAACGGACGAATCCTACGAGCAGTACTTC.

To note about this clonotype: A much larger clone differs by one base, so this may be a read error. This chain uses TRBV10-3 with TRBJ1-1; D remains unclear. Germline CDR1 ENHRY, CDR2 SYGVKD. CDR3 length: 8 amino acids. V was shortened by 3 bases and J by 14 bases, with 4 bases between the two germline ends. CDR3 nucleotides: TGTGCCATCAGTGACTGGTTCTTT. Translation gives CAISDWFF.

This clonotype was recorded many times. The genes are TRBV5-8 and TRBJ2-5; no clear D. Germline V gene lookup returns CDR1 SGHTS and CDR2 YDEGEE. The CDR3 runs to 15 residues. Trimming shortened V by 3 bases and J by 4 bases, and 16 bases separated the two germline ends. This chain's CDR3 is CASSSRNGDGETQYF. The CDR3 region has the DNA TGTGCCAGCAGCTCCCGAAACGGAGATGGAGAGACCCAGTACTTC.

This clonotype has ten or more counts. V gene TRBV29-1 combines with J gene TRBJ1-2; tentatively, D is TRBD1 (5 bases). Trimming shortened V by 4 bases and J by 4 bases, and 10 bases separated the two germline ends. The CDR3 runs 12 residues. Germline V gives CDR1 SQVTM, CDR2 ANQGSEA. CDR3 protein: CSVGDGLYGYTF. CDR3 bases: TGCAGCGTTGGGGACGGCCTCTATGGCTACACCTTC. Using reference TRBV29-1 and TRBJ1-2 for the parts outside the CDR3, the full variable domain is SAVISQKPSRDICQRGTSLTIQCQVDSQVTMMFWYRQQPGQSLTLIATANQGSEATYESGFVIDKFPISRPNLTFSTLTVSNMSPEDSSIYLCSVGDGLYGYTFGSGTRLTVV.

This clonotype came up many times. It is unclear where the CDR3 begins or ends on the DNA, so no DNA is shown, and the CDR3 is as TCRdb lists it. The J gene is TRBJ1-2, the V gene TRBV2; TRBD1 is the table's D call, not checked against the DNA. Germline V gene data show CDR1 as SNHLY and CDR2 as FYNNEI. The CDR3 length is 15 residues, termini included. The CDR3 loop reads CASSESVGAGTGFTF.

Turning to this clonotype: A much larger clone lies a single base off, so this may be a read error. The chain has TRBV20-1 and TRBJ1-1; D remains unclear. Per germline, CDR1 DFQATT and CDR2 SNEGSKA (reference sequence). V gave up 6 bases and J gave up 3 bases, with 20 bases separating them. CDR3 length: 15 residues. CDR3: CSADDGVAMDTEAFF. CDR3 DNA sequence: TGCAGTGCGGATGACGGGGTGGCAATGGACACTGAAGCTTTCTTT.

This clonotype was counted at least ten times. One end of the junction does not line up with germline, which may come from a read error. The chain joins TRBV10-3 to TRBJ1-3, with a weak D call TRBD1 (5 bases). Looked up from germline, CDR1 is ENHRY and CDR2 is SYGVKD. The CDR3 sequence is 12 residues long. CDR3 amino acids: CAIEEPGRRGHF. The CDR3 bases are TGTGCCATCGAAGAACCGGGACGGAGAGGACATTTT.

A note on this clonotype: With a much larger clone just one base away, this may be a read error. This chain uses TRBV7-9 with TRBJ1-1; 9 bases line up with TRBD1. CDR3 length: 15 residues. Germline V gene data show CDR1 as SEHNR and CDR2 as FQNEAQ (reference sequence). V lost 9 bases, J lost 5 bases, and 13 bases stayed unmatched. CDR3 region: CASSRGTGNKTEAFF. The CDR3 nucleotides are TGTGCCAGTTCCCGGGGGACAGGGAATAAGACTGAAGCTTTCTTT.

This clonotype has at least ten counts. In DNA, the CDR3 is TGTGCCAGCAGGACGAACACCGGGGAGCTGTTTTTT. As protein: CASRTNTGELFF. V gene TRBV7-8 combines with J gene TRBJ2-2; D call uncertain. The CDR3 is made up of 12 amino acids. Germline CDR1 SGHVS, CDR2 FQNEAQ. Deletions cut 6 bases from V and 0 bases from J, with 2 bases between.